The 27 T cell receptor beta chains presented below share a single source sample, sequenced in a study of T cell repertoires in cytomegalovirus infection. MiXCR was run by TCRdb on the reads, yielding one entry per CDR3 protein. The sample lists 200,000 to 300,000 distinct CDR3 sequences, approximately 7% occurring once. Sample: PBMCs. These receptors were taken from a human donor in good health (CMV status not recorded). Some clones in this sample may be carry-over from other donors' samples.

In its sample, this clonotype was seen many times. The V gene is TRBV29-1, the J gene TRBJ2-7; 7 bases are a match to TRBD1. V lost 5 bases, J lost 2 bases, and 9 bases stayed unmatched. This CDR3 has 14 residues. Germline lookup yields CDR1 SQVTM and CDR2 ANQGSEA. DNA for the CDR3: TGCAGCGTTAGTTTCAGACAGGGCACCTACGAGCAGTACTTC. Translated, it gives CSVSFRQGTYEQYF.

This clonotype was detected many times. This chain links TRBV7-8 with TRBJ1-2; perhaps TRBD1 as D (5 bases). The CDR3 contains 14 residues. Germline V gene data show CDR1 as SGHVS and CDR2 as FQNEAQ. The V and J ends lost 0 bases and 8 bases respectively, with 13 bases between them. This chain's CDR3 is CASSLAQGRNGYTF. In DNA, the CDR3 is TGTGCCAGCAGCTTAGCGCAGGGTCGAAACGGCTACACCTTC.

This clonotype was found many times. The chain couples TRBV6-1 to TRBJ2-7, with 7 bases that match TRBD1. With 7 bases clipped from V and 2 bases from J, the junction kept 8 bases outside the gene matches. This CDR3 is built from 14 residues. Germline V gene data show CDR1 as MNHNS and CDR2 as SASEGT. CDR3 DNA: TGTGCCAGCATCGCTGGGGACAGTCCCTACGAGCAGTACTTC. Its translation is CASIAGDSPYEQYF.

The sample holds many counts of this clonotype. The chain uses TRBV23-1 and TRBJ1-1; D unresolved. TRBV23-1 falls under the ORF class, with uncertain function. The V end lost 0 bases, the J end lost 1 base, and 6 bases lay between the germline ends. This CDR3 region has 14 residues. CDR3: CASSQSMRNTEAFF. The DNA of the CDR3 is TGCGCCAGCAGTCAATCGATGCGGAACACTGAAGCTTTCTTT.

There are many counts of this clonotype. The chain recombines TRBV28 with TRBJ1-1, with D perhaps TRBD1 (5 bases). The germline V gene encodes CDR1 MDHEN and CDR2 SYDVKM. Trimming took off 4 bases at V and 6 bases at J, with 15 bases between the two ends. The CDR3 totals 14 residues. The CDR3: CASSSPGALPEAFF. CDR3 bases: TGTGCCAGCAGTTCCCCCGGGGCTCTGCCTGAAGCTTTCTTT.

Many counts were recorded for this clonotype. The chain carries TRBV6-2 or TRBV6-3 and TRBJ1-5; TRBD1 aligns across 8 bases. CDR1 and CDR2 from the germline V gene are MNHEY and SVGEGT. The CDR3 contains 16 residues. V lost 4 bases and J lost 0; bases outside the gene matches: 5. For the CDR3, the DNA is TGTGCCAGCAGTTCCAGACAGGGGCTTAGCAATCAGCCCCAGCATTTT. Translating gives CASSSRQGLSNQPQHF.

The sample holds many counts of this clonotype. As DNA, the CDR3 is TGTGCCAGCAGCCATCAGGGAGAAAGGCCTAATTCACCCCTCCACTTT. Its translation: CASSHQGERPNSPLHF. This chain links TRBV4-2 with TRBJ1-6; possible D gene TRBD1, 5 bases. The length of the CDR3 is 16 residues. V lost 3 bases to trimming and J lost 6 bases, with 15 bases between them. Germline CDR1 reads LGHNA; CDR2 reads YNFKEQ.

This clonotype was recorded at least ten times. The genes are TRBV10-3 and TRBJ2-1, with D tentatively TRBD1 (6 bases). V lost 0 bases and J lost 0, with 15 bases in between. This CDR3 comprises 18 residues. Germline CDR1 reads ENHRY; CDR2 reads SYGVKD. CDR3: CAISESGARESSYNEQFF. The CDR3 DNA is TGTGCCATCAGTGAGTCGGGGGCTAGGGAGAGCTCCTACAATGAGCAGTTCTTC.

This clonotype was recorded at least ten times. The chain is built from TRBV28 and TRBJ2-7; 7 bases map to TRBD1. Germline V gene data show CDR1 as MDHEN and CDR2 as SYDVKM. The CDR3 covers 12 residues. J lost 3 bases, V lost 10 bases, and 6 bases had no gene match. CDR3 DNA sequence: TGTGCCACCTTGGACAGGAACTACGAGCAGTACTTC. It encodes CATLDRNYEQYF.

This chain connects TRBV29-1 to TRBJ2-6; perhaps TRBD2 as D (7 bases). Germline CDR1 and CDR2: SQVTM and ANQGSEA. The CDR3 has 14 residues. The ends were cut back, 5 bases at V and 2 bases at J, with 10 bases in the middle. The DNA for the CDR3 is TGCAGCGTTCGGGGGGCAACTGGGGCCAACGTCCTGACTTTC. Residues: CSVRGATGANVLTF.

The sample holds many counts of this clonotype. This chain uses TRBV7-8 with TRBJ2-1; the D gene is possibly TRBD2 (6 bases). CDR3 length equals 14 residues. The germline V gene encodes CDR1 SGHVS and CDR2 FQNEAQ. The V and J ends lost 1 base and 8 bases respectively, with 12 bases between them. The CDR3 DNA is TGTGCCAGCAGCTTAGAGGCGGGAAGGGATGAGCAGTTCTTC. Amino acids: CASSLEAGRDEQFF.

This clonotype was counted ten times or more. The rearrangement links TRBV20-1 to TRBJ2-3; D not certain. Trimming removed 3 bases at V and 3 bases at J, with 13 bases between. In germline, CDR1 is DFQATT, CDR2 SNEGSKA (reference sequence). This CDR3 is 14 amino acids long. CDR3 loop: CSASPLVGTDTQYF. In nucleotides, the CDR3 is TGCAGTGCTAGCCCACTGGTGGGGACAGATACGCAGTATTTT.

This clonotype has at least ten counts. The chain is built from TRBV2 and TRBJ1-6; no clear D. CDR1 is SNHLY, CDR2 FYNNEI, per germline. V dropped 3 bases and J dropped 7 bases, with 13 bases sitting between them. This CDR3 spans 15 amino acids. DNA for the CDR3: TGTGCCAGCAGTGATACGGACCCGGGAAATTCACCCCTCCACTTT. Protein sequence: CASSDTDPGNSPLHF.

CDR3 sequence: CAISLTSPTDTQYF. CDR3 bases: TGTGCCATCAGCCTGACTAGCCCAACAGATACGCAGTATTTT. V usage is TRBV10-3 and J usage is TRBJ2-3, with TRBD2 matching 7 bases. The CDR3 is 14 amino acids. The V gene end was trimmed by 6 bases and the J gene end by 3 bases; junction bases not matched to a gene: 6. Germline CDR1 is ENHRY and CDR2 is SYGVKD.

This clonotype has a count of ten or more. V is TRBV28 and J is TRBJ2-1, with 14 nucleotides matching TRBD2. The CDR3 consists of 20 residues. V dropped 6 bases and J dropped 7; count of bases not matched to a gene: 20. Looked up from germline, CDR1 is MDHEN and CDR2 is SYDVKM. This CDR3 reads CASSPRGLAGGLKGRNEQFF. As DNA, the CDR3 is TGTGCCAGCAGCCCTAGAGGACTAGCGGGGGGATTAAAGGGAAGGAATGAGCAGTTCTTC. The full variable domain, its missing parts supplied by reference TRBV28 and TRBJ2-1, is DVKVTQSSRYLVKRTGEKVFLECVQDMDHENMFWYRQDPGLGLRLIYFSYDVKMKEKGDIPEGYSVSREKKERFSLILESASTNQTSMYLCASSPRGLAGGLKGRNEQFFGPGTRLTVL.

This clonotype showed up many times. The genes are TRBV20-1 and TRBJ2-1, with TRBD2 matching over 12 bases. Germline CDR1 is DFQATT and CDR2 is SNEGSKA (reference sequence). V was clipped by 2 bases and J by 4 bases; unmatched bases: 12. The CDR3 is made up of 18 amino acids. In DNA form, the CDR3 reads TGCAGTGCTAGACCCCATGCTAGCGGGGGGGCCCGGTACAATGAGCAGTTCTTC. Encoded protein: CSARPHASGGARYNEQFF.

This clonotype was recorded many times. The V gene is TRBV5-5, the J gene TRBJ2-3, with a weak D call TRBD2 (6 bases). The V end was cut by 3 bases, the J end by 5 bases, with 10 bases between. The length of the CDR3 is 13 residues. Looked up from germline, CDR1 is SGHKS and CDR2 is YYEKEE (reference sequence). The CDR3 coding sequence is TGTGCCAGCAGCTCGGGGGAGAGAGATACGCAGTATTTT. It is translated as CASSSGERDTQYF.

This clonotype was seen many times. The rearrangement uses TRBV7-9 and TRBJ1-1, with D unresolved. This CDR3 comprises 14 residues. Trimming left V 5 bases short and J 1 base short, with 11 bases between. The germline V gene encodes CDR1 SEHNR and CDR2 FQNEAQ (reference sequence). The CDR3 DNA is TGTGCCAGCAGCCTCGCGACGGAGAACACTGAAGCTTTCTTT. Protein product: CASSLATENTEAFF.

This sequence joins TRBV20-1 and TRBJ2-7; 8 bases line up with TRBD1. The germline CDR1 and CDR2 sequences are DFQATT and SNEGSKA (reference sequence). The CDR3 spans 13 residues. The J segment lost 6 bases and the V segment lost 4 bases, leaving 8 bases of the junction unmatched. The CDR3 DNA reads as TGCAGTGCTACGTCAGGGGGCAGGGGCGAGCAGTACTTC. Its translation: CSATSGGRGEQYF.

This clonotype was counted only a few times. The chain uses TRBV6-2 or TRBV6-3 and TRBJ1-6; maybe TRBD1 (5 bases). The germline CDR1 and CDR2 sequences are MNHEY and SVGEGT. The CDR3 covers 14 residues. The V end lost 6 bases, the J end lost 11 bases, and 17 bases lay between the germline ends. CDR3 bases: TGTGCCAGCAGCGATATAGGGGTCAGTACACCCCTCCACTTT. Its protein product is CASSDIGVSTPLHF.

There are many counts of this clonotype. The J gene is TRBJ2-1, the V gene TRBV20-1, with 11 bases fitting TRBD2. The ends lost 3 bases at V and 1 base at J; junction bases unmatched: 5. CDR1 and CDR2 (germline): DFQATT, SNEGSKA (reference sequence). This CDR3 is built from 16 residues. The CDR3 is CSASRPSGGSYNEQFF. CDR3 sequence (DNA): TGCAGTGCTAGTCGGCCTAGCGGGGGGTCCTACAATGAGCAGTTCTTC.

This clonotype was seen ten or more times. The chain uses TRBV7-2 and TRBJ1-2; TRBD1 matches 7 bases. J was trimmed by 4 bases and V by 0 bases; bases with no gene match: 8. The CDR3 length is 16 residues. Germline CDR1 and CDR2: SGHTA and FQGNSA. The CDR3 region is CASSLALDREGYGYTF. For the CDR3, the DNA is TGTGCCAGCAGCTTAGCCCTAGACAGGGAGGGCTATGGCTACACCTTC.

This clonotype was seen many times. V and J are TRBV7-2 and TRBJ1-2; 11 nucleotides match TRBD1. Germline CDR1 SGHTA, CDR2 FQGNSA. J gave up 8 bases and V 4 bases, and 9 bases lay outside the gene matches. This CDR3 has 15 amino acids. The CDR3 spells CASSSWTGGVGGYTF. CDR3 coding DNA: TGTGCCAGCAGCTCCTGGACAGGGGGCGTGGGAGGCTACACCTTC.

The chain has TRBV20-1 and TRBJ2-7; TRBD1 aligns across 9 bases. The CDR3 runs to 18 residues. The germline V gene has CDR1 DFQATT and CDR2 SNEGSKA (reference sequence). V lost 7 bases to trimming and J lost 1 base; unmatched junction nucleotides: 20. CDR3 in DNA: TGCAGTGGTACATCGGACAGGGGAAGGTTCCAAGGGTCCTACGAGCAGTACTTC. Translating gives CSGTSDRGRFQGSYEQYF.

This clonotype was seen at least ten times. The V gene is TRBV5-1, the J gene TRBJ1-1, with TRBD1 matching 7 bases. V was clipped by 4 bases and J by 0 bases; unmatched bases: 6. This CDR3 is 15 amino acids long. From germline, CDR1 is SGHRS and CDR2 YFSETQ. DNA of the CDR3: TGCGCCAGCAGCATTCAACAGGGGATGAACACTGAAGCTTTCTTT. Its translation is CASSIQQGMNTEAFF.

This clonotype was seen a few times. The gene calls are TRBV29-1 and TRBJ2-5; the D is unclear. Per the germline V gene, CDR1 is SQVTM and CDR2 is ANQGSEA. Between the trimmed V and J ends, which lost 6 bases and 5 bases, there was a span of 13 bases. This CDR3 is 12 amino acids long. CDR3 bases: TGCAGCGTCCCGACTGGTCGGGAGACCCAGTACTTC. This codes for CSVPTGRETQYF. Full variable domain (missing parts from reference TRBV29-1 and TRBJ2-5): SAVISQKPSRDICQRGTSLTIQCQVDSQVTMMFWYRQQPGQSLTLIATANQGSEATYESGFVIDKFPISRPNLTFSTLTVSNMSPEDSSIYLCSVPTGRETQYFGPGTRLLVL.

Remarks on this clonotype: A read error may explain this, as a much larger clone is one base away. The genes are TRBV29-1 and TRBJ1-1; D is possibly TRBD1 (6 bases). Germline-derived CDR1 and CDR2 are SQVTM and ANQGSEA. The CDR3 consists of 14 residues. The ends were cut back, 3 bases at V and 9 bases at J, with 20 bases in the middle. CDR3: CSVDLPQGRAKAFF. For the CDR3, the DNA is TGCAGCGTTGACTTACCACAGGGTCGCGCTAAAGCTTTCTTT.